The following is a TCR beta chain sequence with its context. The germline V gene encodes CDR1 LGHDT and CDR2 YNNKEL (reference sequence). Trimming removed 4 bases from V and 3 bases from J; junction bases left unmatched: 4. This CDR3 has 14 residues. This record belongs to a study of blood T cell repertoires in COVID-19. Study-level information: Specimens from acute and convalescent COVID-19 originated in the United States, Italy and Spain. PBMCs, B-cell-depleted T cells, or T cells were the source of the cDNA or gDNA that made up the material.

Original handling: It was from reference gene primer amplification that nucleated cell counts were estimated. Sequencing was performed with immunoSEQ multiplex PCR; in TCRdb, only in-frame clones are kept and a portion is missing. That table furnishes V, J and clone size, whereas the DNA furnished D and trimming. The sample lists 90,000 to 130,000 clones, just over 75% occurring once. The sample consisted of peripheral blood. The origin of this receptor is an elderly woman with acute or convalescent COVID-19. V gene TRBV3-1 (or the pseudogene TRBV3-2) combines with J gene TRBJ2-7; 9 nucleotides match TRBD1. Here the CDR3 DNA reads TGTGCCAGCAGCCCCGGACAGGGGATCTACGAGCAGTACTTC. Residues: CASSPGQGIYEQYF.